This T cell receptor beta chain was recovered during a study of OX40 agonist ivuxolimab in advanced cancers. About the study as a whole: Ivuxolimab was a fully human IgG2 agonistic monoclonal antibody targeting the costimulatory receptor OX40 (CD134). Partial responses occurred in three dose-escalation patients, of whom one had hepatocellular carcinoma and two had cutaneous melanoma. Peripheral TCRbeta sequencing was intended to test whether TCR sequence diversity was altered and clonal T-cell expansion was caused by ivuxolimab. Of the 50 or so patients in dose escalation, 19 had hepatocellular carcinoma, some 15 had melanoma, 9 had renal cell carcinoma and 9 had head and neck cancer. Prior anti-PD-1, anti-PD-L1 or anti-CTLA-4 therapy was permitted, and checkpoint inhibitors had been received by less than 45% of dose-escalation patients. The paper describes the monotherapy dose-escalation part (N = 52 patients) of the phase I trial of ivuxolimab. A male proportion of roughly 80% and a mean age of about 60 years, ranging from about 20 to 80, were recorded for the dose-escalation cohort. Intravenous ivuxolimab was administered to patients every 2 weeks at six dose levels: 0.01, 0.1, 0.3, 1.5, 3 and 10 mg/kg.

What the work shows at the level of the full study, not this receptor alone: After ivuxolimab, expanded clones were on average more numerous among CD8+ T cells than among CD4+ T cells. Low levels of normalized T-cell clonal expansion were also shown by some nonresponding patients. In the 0.1-3.0 mg/kg groups, partial responders had among the lowest normalized peripheral clonal expansion, particularly in CD8+ T cells. Which antigens the clonally expanded peripheral T cells were specific for was not determined. At doses of 0.1 to 3.0 mg/kg, clonal expansion of both CD4+ and CD8+ T cells in blood was seen between baseline and week 6.

Reading the germline V gene gives CDR1 LGHNT and CDR2 FRNRAP. From cysteine to phenylalanine, the CDR3 is 15 amino acids long. Here the CDR3 DNA is all that survives: 45 bases in frame from base 1. A distance of 15 bases separates the germline ends of V and J, which lose 1 base and 5 bases respectively. Turning to this clone: Its antigen is not yet known. Base qualities are not provided; no much larger clone lies one nucleotide away.

For sequencing of the TCRbeta CDR3 region, genomic DNA was extracted from the sorted cells. The immunoSEQ Assay was used for sequencing of TCRbeta CDR3 regions. TCRdb stores this immuneACCESS table with in-frame sequences only. Part of the clones is absent; in the studies checked, under half of the shortfall reflects unresolved V genes, and no reason is known for the rest. In all, the sample holds some 50,000 clones, and 84% of those were seen once. Around 4.6% of the sample goes to the ten largest clones. The trial excluded patients who had a history of autoimmune disease or were on systemic immunosuppression. Peripheral blood for TCR sequencing was collected from all dose cohorts at baseline, on cycle 4 day 1, and on cycle 7 day 1. The samples were drawn from a first-in-human, open-label, multicenter phase I dose-escalation trial of ivuxolimab. Adults with locally advanced or metastatic melanoma, renal cell, hepatocellular, or head and neck squamous cell carcinoma were enrolled in the trial. Before TCR sequencing, CD4+ T cells and CD8+ T cells from peripheral blood were sorted into separate populations.

This receptor chain uses TRBV12-5 and TRBJ2-7; TRBD2 might be the D gene, on 5 matching bases. Material: CD4+ or CD8+ T cells sorted from blood, obtained in a trial of the OX40 agonist ivuxolimab. The receptor was isolated from an adult with an advanced solid tumor such as melanoma, head and neck, liver or kidney cancer. The CDR3 protein sequence reads: CASGLAAGPQHEQYF. In nucleotide form, the sequence is TGTGCTAGTGGTTTGGCCGCGGGCCCGCAGCACGAGCAGTACTTC.